What follows are 5 T cell receptor beta chains derived from one specimen sequenced in a study of CD8 T cells in Susac syndrome. An input of about 0.45 to 1 ug of RNA was subjected to reverse transcription using random hexamers. TCRdb re-called the immunoSEQ multiplex PCR reads with MiXCR, one entry per CDR3 protein. The sample yields some 100,000 distinct CDR3 sequences, about 96% seen once. The sequencing input was CD8+ T cells from PBMCs. The receptors here all came from a human donor with Susac syndrome.

J is TRBJ2-2 and V is TRBV29-1; D may be TRBD1 or TRBD2 (5 bases each). The germline CDR1 and CDR2 sequences are SQVTM and ANQGSEA. This CDR3 spans 15 amino acids. Trimming cost V 3 bases and J 3 bases, with 14 bases left between them. CDR3 amino acids: CSVEERQGYTGELFF. In nucleotides, the CDR3 is TGCAGCGTTGAGGAGCGGCAGGGTTACACCGGGGAGCTGTTTTTT.

This chain connects TRBV20-1 to TRBJ2-7; D gene unclear. CDR3 length: 13 residues. Between the trimmed V and J ends, which lost 3 bases and 1 base, there was a span of 10 bases. Germline CDR1 DFQATT, CDR2 SNEGSKA (reference sequence). CDR3 in amino acids: CSARVASSYEQYF. CDR3 nucleotide sequence: TGCAGTGCTAGGGTGGCATCATCCTACGAGCAGTACTTC.

This chain joins TRBV12-5 and TRBJ2-3; 8 nucleotides agree with TRBD1. This CDR3 spans 13 amino acids. With 6 bases clipped from V and 4 bases from J, the junction kept 3 bases outside the gene matches. CDR1 is LGHNT, CDR2 FRNRAP, per germline. CDR3 nucleotide sequence: TGTGCTAGTGGGCAGGGGGCTGCAGATACGCAGTATTTT. Encoded protein: CASGQGAADTQYF.

The genes are TRBV7-3 and TRBJ2-2, with D maybe TRBD2 (6 bases). Trimming removed 4 bases at V and 5 bases at J, with 8 bases between. There are 13 residues in the CDR3. CDR1 is SGHTA, CDR2 FQGTGA, per germline. The CDR3 DNA reads TGTGCCAGCAGCTCCGGGGGTACCGGGGAGCTGTTTTTT. Encoded protein: CASSSGGTGELFF.

The genes are TRBV7-3 and TRBJ2-1; a weak D match, TRBD2 (6 bases). This CDR3 spans 15 amino acids. Germline CDR1 SGHTA, CDR2 FQGTGA. The V end lost 1 base, the J end lost 7 bases, and 14 bases lay between the germline ends. As DNA, the CDR3 is TGTGCCAGCAGCTTAAAAGTGGGAGGAGATAATGAGCAGTTCTTC. It codes for CASSLKVGGDNEQFF.